This record concerns one T cell receptor (beta chain) sequence. Its matching antigen is unknown. The data are from a study of beta chain features in type 1 diabetes. Study-level information: Age and gender were similar between patients and healthy donors, as were cell yields. Findings of the study overall: Patients with type 1 diabetes carried fewer insertions and had more deletions at their VDJ junctions. Any HLA effect on TCRB rearrangement was left unresolved by small sub-analyses.

Reverse transcribing all isolated RNA meant expressed TCRB transcripts were sequenced. Repertoires were generated with immunoSEQ multiplex PCR, while TCRdb's copy carries only in-frame clones and drops some. The data show 500,000 to 700,000 clones, 15% to 17% seen once. J gave up 1 base and V 1 base, and 17 bases lay outside the gene matches. Germline CDR1 and CDR2: MGHRA and YSYEKL. The CDR3 is made up of 20 amino acids. All sorted populations exceeded 95% purity. This TCR derives from a young man in good health. This chain connects TRBV4-1 to TRBJ2-7; 9 positions match TRBD2. The material sequenced was naive CD4+ T cells from blood. CDR3 nucleotide sequence: TGCGCCAGCAGCCAAGTATCGGGCCCCCGGCTTCTAGCGGGGTCCTACGAGCAGTACTTC. This gives the protein CASSQVSGPRLLAGSYEQYF.